A single sample is the source of the 22 T cell receptor beta chains below, sequenced in a study of beta chain features in type 1 diabetes. The investigators reverse transcribed all of the isolated RNA, so they sequenced expressed TCRB transcripts. Clones were sequenced by immunoSEQ multiplex PCR, and TCRdb holds only the in-frame ones, with some missing. Here the sample spans 350,000 to 400,000 clones, roughly 16% being singletons. Source material: naive CD4+ T cells from blood. These receptors were taken from a young woman in good health.

A few counts support this clone. Other DNA sequences in this sample translate to the same CDR3. The chain employs TRBV9 and TRBJ2-3; D unclear. The CDR3 is 12 residues long. The germline V gene encodes CDR1 SGDLS and CDR2 YYNGEE. The V and J ends lost 0 bases and 5 bases respectively, with 4 bases between them. DNA of the CDR3: TGTGCCAGCAGCGTAGAGAGAGATACGCAGTATTTT. Encoded protein: CASSVERDTQYF.

This clone was recorded a few times. This chain joins TRBV7-9 and TRBJ1-5, with no clear D. V lost 2 bases to trimming and J lost 2 bases, with 4 bases between them. CDR1 is SEHNR and CDR2 is FQNEAQ in the germline V gene (reference sequence). The CDR3 runs 13 residues. The CDR3 sequence is CASSLPGNQPQHF. DNA of the CDR3: TGTGCCAGCAGCTTACCGGGCAATCAGCCCCAGCATTTT.

The J gene is TRBJ2-3, the V gene TRBV19, with 11 bases identical to TRBD2. Per germline, CDR1 LNHDA and CDR2 SQIVND (reference sequence). The CDR3 contains 16 residues. Trimming removed 6 bases from V and 2 bases from J; junction bases left unmatched: 7. For the CDR3, the DNA is TGTGCCAGTAGCCCGGGACTAGCGGACGCCACAGATACGCAGTATTTT. Amino acid sequence: CASSPGLADATDTQYF.

The chain couples TRBV13 to TRBJ2-7; 8 nucleotides align to TRBD1. After removal of 3 bases from V and 0 bases from J, the junction contained 4 bases not matched to a gene. The CDR3 runs to 15 residues. Germline CDR1 is PRHDT and CDR2 is FYEKMQ (reference sequence). The CDR3 nucleotides are TGTGCCAGCAGCTTGGGACAGGCGAGCTCCTACGAGCAGTACTTC. As protein: CASSLGQASSYEQYF.

The chain combines TRBV7-9 with TRBJ1-2, with TRBD1 identical over 8 bases. The germline V gene has CDR1 SEHNR and CDR2 FQNEAQ (reference sequence). V shed 7 bases, J shed 6 bases, and the junction held 7 bases outside the gene matches. The CDR3 has 13 amino acids. The CDR3 sequence is CASIRQGSDGYTF. The CDR3 DNA sequence: TGTGCCAGCATCCGACAGGGGTCCGATGGCTACACCTTC. The variable domain in full, with the rest retrieved from reference TRBV7-9 and TRBJ1-2, is DTGVSQNPRHKITKRGQNVTFRCDPISEHNRLYWYRQTLGQGPEFLTYFQNEAQLEKSRLLSDRFSAERPKGSFSTLEIQRTEQGDSAMYLCASIRQGSDGYTFGSGTRLTVV.

Only a few counts were recorded for this clone. This chain joins TRBV6-6 and TRBJ2-7, with TRBD1 matching 8 bases. The CDR3 is made up of 14 amino acids. Germline CDR1 MNHNY, CDR2 SVGAGI (reference sequence). J gave up 2 bases and V 8 bases, and 8 bases lay outside the gene matches. CDR3 DNA: TGTGCCAGCTTCGACTCGGGACAGGCCTACGAGCAGTACTTC. This translates into CASFDSGQAYEQYF.

This chain links TRBV18 with TRBJ2-3, with 11 bases that match TRBD2. The CDR3 contains 15 residues. Germline trimming cut 6 bases from V and 2 bases from J; bases unmatched to any gene: 4. CDR1 is KGHSH, CDR2 LQKENI, per germline. CDR3 coding DNA: TGTGCCAGCTCCATGGGACTAGCGGACACAGATACGCAGTATTTT. This codes for CASSMGLADTDTQYF.

The genes are TRBV15 and TRBJ1-2; 8 bases fit TRBD1. This CDR3 is built from 14 residues. Germline V gene sequence: CDR1 LNHNV, CDR2 YYDKDF (reference sequence). V trimming: 2 bases; J trimming: 4 bases; junction bases outside the gene matches: 3. The CDR3 region has the DNA TGTGCCACCAGCAGACCTACAGGGGGCTATGGCTACACCTTC. Its translation: CATSRPTGGYGYTF.

This sequence joins TRBV18 and TRBJ2-7, with 9 bases identical to TRBD1. Per germline, CDR1 KGHSH and CDR2 LQKENI. The length of the CDR3 is 16 residues. J was trimmed by 0 bases and V by 4 bases; bases with no gene match: 7. The CDR3 protein is CASSLFGQGSSYEQYF. The CDR3 DNA sequence: TGTGCCAGCTCACTTTTCGGACAGGGGAGCTCCTACGAGCAGTACTTC.

This clone was seen a few times. The chain recombines TRBV27 with TRBJ1-2, with 9 bases fitting TRBD1. V trimming: 5 bases; J trimming: 2 bases; junction bases outside the gene matches: 9. This CDR3 contains 16 residues. Germline values: CDR1 MNHEY, CDR2 SMNVEV (reference sequence). The CDR3 region has the DNA TGTGCCAGCAGTCCCGGACAGGGGAAGTCAAACTATGGCTACACCTTC. This sequence encodes CASSPGQGKSNYGYTF.

On this clone itself: The junction does not match germline at one end; this may be a read error. The J gene is TRBJ2-1, the V gene TRBV5-4; no firm D call. Germline CDR1 reads SGHNT; CDR2 reads YYREEE (reference sequence). The CDR3 contains 12 residues. In nucleotides, the CDR3 is TGTGCCAGCAGTTTGGCCCTCAATGAGCAGTTCTTC. This gives the protein CASSLALNEQFF.

For this clone: Other DNA variants within this sample encode the same CDR3. V gene TRBV5-4 combines with J gene TRBJ2-1; TRBD2 agrees at 8 bases. Germline-derived CDR1 and CDR2 are SGHNT and YYREEE (reference sequence). The CDR3 covers 16 residues. With 4 bases clipped from V and 6 bases from J, the junction kept 12 bases outside the gene matches. CDR3 sequence (DNA): TGTGCCAGCAGCCCCAACGGACTAGCAGGAAGCAATGAGCAGTTCTTC. It is translated as CASSPNGLAGSNEQFF.

CDR3 sequence (DNA): TGTGCCAGCACCCAGAACGGGGTTCGAGAGACCCAGTACTTC. Its protein product is CASTQNGVRETQYF. The chain carries TRBV28 and TRBJ2-5; tentative D call: TRBD2 (5 bases). The length of the CDR3 is 14 residues. V gave up 7 bases and J gave up 4 bases, with 16 bases separating them. Germline values: CDR1 MDHEN, CDR2 SYDVKM.

This clone occurred a few times. V gene TRBV27 combines with J gene TRBJ2-2, with D unclear. Trimming stripped 5 bases from V and 5 bases from J, with 9 bases between. This CDR3 has 13 residues. Germline CDR1 reads MNHEY; CDR2 reads SMNVEV (reference sequence). DNA of the CDR3: TGTGCCAGCAGTCGGCAGCGAACCGGGGAGCTGTTTTTT. Its protein product is CASSRQRTGELFF.

This chain joins TRBV21-1 and TRBJ2-1; the table calls TRBD2, which could not be checked here. TRBV21-1 is noted as a pseudogene. There are 15 residues in the CDR3. The CDR3 DNA follows: TGTGCCAGCAGCCGGACTAGCGGGATCTCCGATGAGCAGTTCTTC. Its translation is CASSRTSGISDEQFF.

This clone was picked up a small number of times. The CDR3 nucleotides read TGCAGCCATATCTTAAGGACAGGGGGCGCGAAATCGAACACTGAAGCTTTCTTT. This translates into CSHILRTGGAKSNTEAFF. The chain is built from TRBV29-1 and TRBJ1-1; the match to TRBD1 covers 11 bases. The J segment lost 1 base and the V segment lost 8 bases, leaving 18 bases of the junction unmatched. This CDR3 has 18 residues. Germline loops: CDR1 SQVTM, CDR2 ANQGSEA.

The rearrangement uses TRBV2 and TRBJ2-2; D might be TRBD2 (5 bases). V was pared by 4 bases and J by 2 bases, with 11 bases between. The CDR3 runs 15 residues. Germline lookup yields CDR1 SNHLY and CDR2 FYNNEI. As DNA, the CDR3 is TGTGCCAGCAGTGCAGAGGGCGGTAACACCGGGGAGCTGTTTTTT. Protein: CASSAEGGNTGELFF. The variable domain in full, with the rest retrieved from reference TRBV2 and TRBJ2-2, is EPEVTQTPSHQVTQMGQEVILRCVPISNHLYFYWYRQILGQKVEFLVSFYNNEISEKSEIFDDQFSVERPDGSNFTLKIRSTKLEDSAMYFCASSAEGGNTGELFFGEGSRLTVL.

V is TRBV19 and J is TRBJ2-7; 12 bases agree with TRBD2. With V trimmed by 6 bases and J by 4 bases, 7 bases remained unmatched. The CDR3 contains 15 residues. Germline V gives CDR1 LNHDA, CDR2 SQIVND (reference sequence). The CDR3 coding sequence is TGTGCCAGTAGCGAACCGGGACTAGCGGGTTACGAGCAGTACTTC. Translation gives CASSEPGLAGYEQYF.

The V gene is TRBV7-9, the J gene TRBJ2-1; D is ambiguous. Deletions cut 1 base from V and 7 bases from J, with 11 bases between. The CDR3 has 14 amino acids. Germline CDR1 and CDR2: SEHNR and FQNEAQ (reference sequence). CDR3 residues: CASSLDLSGNEQFF. The CDR3 nucleotides read TGTGCCAGCAGCTTAGATTTGTCCGGGAATGAGCAGTTCTTC. Drawing the rest from reference TRBV7-9 and TRBJ2-1, the complete variable domain is DTGVSQNPRHKITKRGQNVTFRCDPISEHNRLYWYRQTLGQGPEFLTYFQNEAQLEKSRLLSDRFSAERPKGSFSTLEIQRTEQGDSAMYLCASSLDLSGNEQFFGPGTRLTVL.

This clone turned up a few times. J is TRBJ2-1 and V is TRBV7-2; D gene uncertain. The CDR3 has 11 residues. Germline values: CDR1 SGHTA, CDR2 FQGNSA. V was clipped by 6 bases and J by 7 bases, with 7 bases between them. CDR3 DNA: TGTGCCAGCAGACTCGCTAATGAGCAGTTCTTC. Translated, it gives CASRLANEQFF.

V gene TRBV18 combines with J gene TRBJ1-2, with 9 bases lining up with TRBD1. Germline-derived CDR1 and CDR2 are KGHSH and LQKENI. V was pared by 3 bases and J by 7 bases, with 12 bases of the junction left unmatched. The CDR3 extends over 16 amino acids. CDR3 sequence reads: CASSPPITGTGTGYTF. The CDR3 region has the DNA TGTGCCAGCTCACCCCCAATTACCGGGACAGGGACTGGCTACACCTTC.

This clone was seen a handful of times. The chain uses TRBV29-1 and TRBJ2-3; the match to TRBD2 covers 13 bases. J was trimmed by 4 bases and V by 1 base; bases with no gene match: 11. The CDR3 contains 18 residues. From germline, CDR1 is SQVTM and CDR2 ANQGSEA. The DNA of the CDR3 is TGCAGCGTTGAAGCTTCTCGACTAGCGGGAGGCCTCGCAGATACGCAGTATTTT. Its protein product is CSVEASRLAGGLADTQYF.